The rows below give T cell receptor beta chains drawn from one sample of a study of molecular identifiers for immune sequencing clone quantification. TCRdb reprocessed the PCR reads via MiXCR and lists one record per CDR3 protein. The data contain 550,000 to 750,000 distinct CDR3 sequences, around 20% of them singletons. The sample comprised naive CD8+ T cells from blood, with Jurkat cell RNA spiked in. The receptor source for this set is a human donor in good health. Some libraries in this study had Jurkat cell RNA spiked in. Each CDR3 is given with its conserved first and last residue. D genes are given only for firm matches. Only part of the rows carry a size: once, few, many, or a class if the clone is expanded.

abundance: many; v_gene: TRBV4-3; d_gene: -; j_gene: TRBJ2-3; CDR3aa: CASSPGANTDTQYF; CDR3nt: TGCGCCAGCAGCCCCGGGGCCAACACAGATACGCAGTATTTT
abundance: -; v_gene: TRBV28; d_gene: -; j_gene: TRBJ2-1; CDR3aa: CASSFRPQIYNEQFF; CDR3nt: TGTGCCAGCAGTTTCCGACCGCAGATCTACAATGAGCAGTTCTTC
abundance: -; v_gene: TRBV19; d_gene: -; j_gene: TRBJ2-3; CDR3aa: CASSIVSGEDTQYF; CDR3nt: TGTGCCAGTAGTATTGTTAGCGGAGAGGATACGCAGTATTTT
abundance: many; v_gene: TRBV19; d_gene: -; j_gene: TRBJ2-3; CDR3aa: CASSEPLTDTQYF; CDR3nt: TGTGCCAGTTCTGAGCCCCTCACAGATACGCAGTATTTT
abundance: many; v_gene: TRBV20-1; d_gene: TRBD2; j_gene: TRBJ2-3; CDR3aa: CSAAGLAGDTDTQYF; CDR3nt: TGCAGTGCTGCGGGACTAGCGGGAGACACAGATACGCAGTATTTT
abundance: few; v_gene: TRBV6-1; d_gene: -; j_gene: TRBJ1-1; CDR3aa: CASSEVHMNTEAFF; CDR3nt: TGTGCCAGCAGTGAGGTCCATATGAACACTGAAGCTTTCTTT
abundance: many; v_gene: TRBV7-9; d_gene: TRBD1; j_gene: TRBJ2-7; CDR3aa: CASSPRGQGAYEQYF; CDR3nt: TGTGCCAGCAGCCCGAGGGGACAGGGGGCTTACGAGCAGTACTTC
abundance: -; v_gene: TRBV4-1; d_gene: -; j_gene: TRBJ2-7; CDR3aa: CASSQSVQSRTYEQYF; CDR3nt: TGCGCCAGCAGCCAATCAGTTCAGTCGCGAACCTACGAGCAGTACTTC
abundance: many; v_gene: TRBV29-1; d_gene: -; j_gene: TRBJ1-1; CDR3aa: CSVEGGAAEAFF; CDR3nt: TGCAGCGTTGAAGGGGGGGCGGCTGAAGCTTTCTTT
abundance: few; v_gene: TRBV11-2; d_gene: -; j_gene: TRBJ2-1; CDR3aa: CASSPRGAAYNEQFF; CDR3nt: TGTGCCAGCAGCCCCAGGGGAGCGGCTTACAATGAGCAGTTCTTC
abundance: -; v_gene: TRBV6-5; d_gene: TRBD2; j_gene: TRBJ2-1; CDR3aa: CASSPFSFSGGGWEQFF; CDR3nt: TGTGCCAGCAGCCCTTTTTCGTTTAGCGGGGGGGGTTGGGAGCAGTTCTTC
abundance: many; v_gene: TRBV13; d_gene: TRBD1; j_gene: TRBJ2-7; CDR3aa: CASSGGTGVHPVGEQYF; CDR3nt: TGTGCCAGCAGCGGCGGGACAGGGGTCCACCCGGTTGGGGAGCAGTACTTC
abundance: many; v_gene: TRBV9; d_gene: -; j_gene: TRBJ1-4; CDR3aa: CASSAAEKLFF; CDR3nt: TGTGCCAGCAGCGCGGCGGAAAAACTGTTTTTT
abundance: few; v_gene: TRBV28; d_gene: TRBD2; j_gene: TRBJ2-2; CDR3aa: CASSFGWTRPGELFF; CDR3nt: TGTGCCAGCAGTTTTGGTTGGACTAGGCCCGGGGAGCTGTTTTTT
abundance: -; v_gene: TRBV3-1; d_gene: -; j_gene: TRBJ1-1; CDR3aa: CASSQADTGDTEAFF; CDR3nt: TGTGCCAGCAGCCAAGCGGACACCGGTGACACTGAAGCTTTCTTT
abundance: many; v_gene: TRBV29-1; d_gene: TRBD2; j_gene: TRBJ2-1; CDR3aa: CSVELAGGPYEQFF; CDR3nt: TGCAGCGTTGAGTTAGCGGGAGGGCCCTATGAGCAGTTCTTC
abundance: few; v_gene: TRBV15; d_gene: TRBD1; j_gene: TRBJ2-6; CDR3aa: CATSREQGAYRGANVLTF; CDR3nt: TGTGCCACCAGCAGAGAACAGGGGGCATATCGTGGGGCCAACGTCCTGACTTTC
abundance: medium-sized; v_gene: TRBV29-1; d_gene: -; j_gene: TRBJ1-2; CDR3aa: CSVEDAREYNYGYTF; CDR3nt: TGCAGCGTTGAAGATGCCAGGGAATATAACTATGGCTACACCTTC
abundance: many; v_gene: TRBV7-6; d_gene: -; j_gene: TRBJ1-4; CDR3aa: CASSSGREKLFF; CDR3nt: TGTGCCAGCAGCTCCGGGAGAGAAAAACTGTTTTTT
abundance: -; v_gene: TRBV13; d_gene: -; j_gene: TRBJ2-5; CDR3aa: CAGSLSPRPQETQYF; CDR3nt: TGTGCCGGCAGCCTATCGCCCCGACCCCAAGAGACCCAGTACTTC
abundance: many; v_gene: TRBV29-1; d_gene: -; j_gene: TRBJ2-1; CDR3aa: CSVEDNRVGGSPNYNEQFF; CDR3nt: TGCAGCGTTGAAGATAACCGGGTGGGGGGAAGTCCCAATTACAATGAGCAGTTCTTC
abundance: -; v_gene: TRBV5-3; d_gene: -; j_gene: TRBJ2-7; CDR3aa: CASSLQYLGGSYEQYF; CDR3nt: TGTGCCAGCAGCTTGCAGTATTTGGGCGGCTCCTACGAGCAGTACTTC
abundance: -; v_gene: TRBV15; d_gene: -; j_gene: TRBJ2-5; CDR3aa: CATTGASFGTQYF; CDR3nt: TGTGCCACGACCGGGGCCTCTTTTGGGACCCAGTACTTC
abundance: many; v_gene: TRBV12-3/TRBV12-4; d_gene: TRBD2; j_gene: TRBJ2-3; CDR3aa: CASSPPSSGTSTDTQYF; CDR3nt: TGTGCCAGCAGCCCCCCGTCTAGCGGGACCAGCACAGATACGCAGTATTTT
abundance: many; v_gene: TRBV19; d_gene: -; j_gene: TRBJ2-6; CDR3aa: CASSFRPGANVLTF; CDR3nt: TGTGCCAGTAGTTTCCGACCTGGGGCCAACGTCCTGACTTTC
abundance: -; v_gene: TRBV2; d_gene: -; j_gene: TRBJ2-3; CDR3aa: CVSSEAWGANTDTQYF; CDR3nt: TGTGTCAGCAGTGAAGCATGGGGGGCGAACACAGATACGCAGTATTTT
abundance: many; v_gene: TRBV28; d_gene: TRBD2; j_gene: TRBJ2-7; CDR3aa: CASSPLQLASRRYEQYF; CDR3nt: TGTGCCAGCAGTCCCCTCCAACTAGCGAGCCGACGATACGAGCAGTACTTC
abundance: many; v_gene: TRBV25-1; d_gene: -; j_gene: TRBJ2-7; CDR3aa: CASSGWREGYEQYF; CDR3nt: TGTGCCAGCAGTGGATGGCGGGAAGGCTACGAGCAGTACTTC
abundance: many; v_gene: TRBV5-4; d_gene: TRBD1; j_gene: TRBJ1-1; CDR3aa: CASSLSGGLEAFF; CDR3nt: TGTGCCAGCAGCTTGTCAGGGGGCCTTGAAGCTTTCTTT
abundance: many; v_gene: TRBV30; d_gene: -; j_gene: TRBJ1-1; CDR3aa: CAWSHDSVSMNTEAFF; CDR3nt: TGTGCCTGGAGCCACGACAGTGTTTCAATGAACACTGAAGCTTTCTTT
abundance: few; v_gene: TRBV5-1; d_gene: -; j_gene: TRBJ2-7; CDR3aa: CASSLGLWGSYEQYF; CDR3nt: TGCGCCAGCAGCCTGGGACTCTGGGGCTCCTACGAGCAGTACTTC